This T cell receptor beta chain is drawn from a study of human CD4 T cells and Enterobacteriaceae. Points from the study as a whole: In the top 5%: 11 of 19 and most of the roughly 30 cross-reactive clonotypes. Only same-donor CFSE-low culture sequences were used to infer reactivity.

About this clone: Its antigen is not identified.

The memory gate held CD4+ cells that were not CD45RA+CCR7+CD95- naive cells, over 95% pure. Total CD4+ T cells and monocytes came from CD4/CD14 microbead positive selection. Ex vivo total memory CD4+ cells were sequenced at deep level. TCRdb's table, derived via immunoSEQ multiplex PCR, lists solely in-frame clones and lacks some. Among under 35,000 clones listed, 70% to 85% were seen once. Sequencing was done on a sample of memory CD4+ T cells from blood. This TCR was sampled from a human donor in good health.

Written as DNA, the CDR3 is TGTGCCAGCAGGGAGTTAACGGGAAACACCATATATTTT. Its translation is CASRELTGNTIYF. This chain connects TRBV6-1 to TRBJ1-3; D uncertain. Looked up from germline, CDR1 is MNHNS and CDR2 is SASEGT. The CDR3 has 13 residues. V was cut by 6 bases and J by 4 bases, with 10 bases left in between.